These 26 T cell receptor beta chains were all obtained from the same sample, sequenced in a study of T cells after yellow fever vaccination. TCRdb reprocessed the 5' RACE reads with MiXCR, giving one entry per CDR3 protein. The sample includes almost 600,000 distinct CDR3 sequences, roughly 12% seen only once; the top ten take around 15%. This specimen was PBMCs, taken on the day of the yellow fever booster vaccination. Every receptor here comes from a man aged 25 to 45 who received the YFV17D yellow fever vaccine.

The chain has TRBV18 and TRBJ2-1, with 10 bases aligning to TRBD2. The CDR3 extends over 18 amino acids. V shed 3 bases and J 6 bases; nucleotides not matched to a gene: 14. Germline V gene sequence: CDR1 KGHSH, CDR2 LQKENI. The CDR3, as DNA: TGTGCCAGCTCACCCGTTACCTTAGCGGGAGGAGGGCTCAATGAGCAGTTCTTC. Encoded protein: CASSPVTLAGGGLNEQFF.

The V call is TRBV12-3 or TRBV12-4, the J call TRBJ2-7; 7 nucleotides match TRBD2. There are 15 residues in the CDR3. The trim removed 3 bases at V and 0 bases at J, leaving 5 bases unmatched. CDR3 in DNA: TGTGCCAGCAGTTTTGTACTAGCGCGCTCCTACGAGCAGTACTTC. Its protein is CASSFVLARSYEQYF.

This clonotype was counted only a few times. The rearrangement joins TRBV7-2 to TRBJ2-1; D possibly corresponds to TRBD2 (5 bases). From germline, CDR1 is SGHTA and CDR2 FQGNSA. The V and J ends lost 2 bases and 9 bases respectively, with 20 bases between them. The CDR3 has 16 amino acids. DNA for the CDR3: TGTGCCAGCAGCTTATTTGGACTGGCTACTGGCGGTGAGCAGTTCTTC. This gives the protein CASSLFGLATGGEQFF.

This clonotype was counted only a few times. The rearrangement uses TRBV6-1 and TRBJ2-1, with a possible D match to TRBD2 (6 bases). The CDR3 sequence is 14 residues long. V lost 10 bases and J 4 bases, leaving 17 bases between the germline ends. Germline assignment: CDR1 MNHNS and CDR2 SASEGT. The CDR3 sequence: CATATSSAYNEQFF. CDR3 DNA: TGTGCCACTGCGACTAGTTCTGCATACAATGAGCAGTTCTTC.

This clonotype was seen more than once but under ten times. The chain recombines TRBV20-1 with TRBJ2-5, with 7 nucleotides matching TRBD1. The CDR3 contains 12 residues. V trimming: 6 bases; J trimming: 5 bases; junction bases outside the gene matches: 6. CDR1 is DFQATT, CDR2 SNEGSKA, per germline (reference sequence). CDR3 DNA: TGCAGTGCAAGGGGGCGTTTTGAGACCCAGTACTTC. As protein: CSARGRFETQYF.

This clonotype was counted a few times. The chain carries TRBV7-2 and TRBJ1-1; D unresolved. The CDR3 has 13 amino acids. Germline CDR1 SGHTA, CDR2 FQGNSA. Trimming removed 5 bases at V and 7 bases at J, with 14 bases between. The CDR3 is CASSRIQTGEAFF. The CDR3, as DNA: TGTGCCAGCAGCCGTATCCAGACGGGTGAAGCTTTCTTT.

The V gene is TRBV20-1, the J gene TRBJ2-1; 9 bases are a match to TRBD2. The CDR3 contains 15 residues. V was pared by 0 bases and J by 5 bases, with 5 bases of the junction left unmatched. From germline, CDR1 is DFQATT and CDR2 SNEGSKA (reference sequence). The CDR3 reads CSARDSGRIDNEQFF. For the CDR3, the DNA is TGCAGTGCTAGAGATAGCGGGAGAATCGACAATGAGCAGTTCTTC.

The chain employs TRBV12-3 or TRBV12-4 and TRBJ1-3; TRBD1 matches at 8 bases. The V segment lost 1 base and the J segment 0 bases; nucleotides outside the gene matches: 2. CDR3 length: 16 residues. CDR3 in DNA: TGTGCCAGCAGTTTAGGGACAGGGCCCTCTGGAAACACCATATATTTT. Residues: CASSLGTGPSGNTIYF.

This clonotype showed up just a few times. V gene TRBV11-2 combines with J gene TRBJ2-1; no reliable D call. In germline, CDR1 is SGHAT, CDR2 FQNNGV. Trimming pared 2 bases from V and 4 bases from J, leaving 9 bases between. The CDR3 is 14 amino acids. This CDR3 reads CASSLKSAYNEQFF. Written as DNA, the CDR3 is TGTGCCAGCAGCTTAAAGTCCGCATACAATGAGCAGTTCTTC.

CDR3 loop: CSAGRQGTGELFF. Written as DNA, the CDR3 is TGCAGTGCTGGGCGACAGGGAACGGGGGAGCTGTTTTTT. The chain joins TRBV20-1 to TRBJ2-2; 7 nucleotides match TRBD1. The CDR3 covers 13 residues. Trimming took 5 bases from V and 8 from J; bases not matched to a gene: 8. Germline CDR1 DFQATT, CDR2 SNEGSKA (reference sequence).

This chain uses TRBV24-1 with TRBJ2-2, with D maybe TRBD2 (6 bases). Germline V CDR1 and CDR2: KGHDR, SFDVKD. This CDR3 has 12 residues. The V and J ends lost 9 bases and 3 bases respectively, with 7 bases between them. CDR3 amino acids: CATRGDTGELFF. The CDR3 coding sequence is TGTGCCACCCGCGGGGACACCGGGGAGCTGTTTTTT.

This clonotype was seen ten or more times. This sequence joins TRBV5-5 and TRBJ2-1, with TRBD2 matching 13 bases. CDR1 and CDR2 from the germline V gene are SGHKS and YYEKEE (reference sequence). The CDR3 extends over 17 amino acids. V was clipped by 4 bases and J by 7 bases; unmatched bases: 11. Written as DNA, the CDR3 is TGTGCCAGCAGCGGGGGACGGACTAGCGGGAGTTGGAATGAGCAGTTCTTC. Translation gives CASSGGRTSGSWNEQFF.

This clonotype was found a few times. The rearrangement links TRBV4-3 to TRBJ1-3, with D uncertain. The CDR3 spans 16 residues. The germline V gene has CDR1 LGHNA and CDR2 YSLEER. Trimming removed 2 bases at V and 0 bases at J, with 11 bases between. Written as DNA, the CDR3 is TGCGCCAGCAGCCAATATGCGGGGTACTCTGGAAACACCATATATTTT. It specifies CASSQYAGYSGNTIYF.

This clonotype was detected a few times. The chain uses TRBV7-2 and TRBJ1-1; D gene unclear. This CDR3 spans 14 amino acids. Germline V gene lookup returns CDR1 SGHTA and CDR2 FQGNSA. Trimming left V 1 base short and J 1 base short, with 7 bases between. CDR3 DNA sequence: TGTGCCAGCAGCTTAGAGGTCCCGAACACTGAAGCTTTCTTT. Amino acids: CASSLEVPNTEAFF.

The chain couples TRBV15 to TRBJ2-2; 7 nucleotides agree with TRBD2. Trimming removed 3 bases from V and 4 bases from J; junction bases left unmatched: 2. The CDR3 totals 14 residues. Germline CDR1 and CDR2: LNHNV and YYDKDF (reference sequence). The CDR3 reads CATSSRGGTGELFF. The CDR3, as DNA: TGTGCCACCAGCAGTCGCGGGGGCACCGGGGAGCTGTTTTTT.

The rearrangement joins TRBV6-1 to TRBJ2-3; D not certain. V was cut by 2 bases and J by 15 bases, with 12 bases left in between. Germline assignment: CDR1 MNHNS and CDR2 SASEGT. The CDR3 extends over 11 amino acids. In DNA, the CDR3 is TGTGCCAGCAGTGAACCCGGGCCTACTTATTTT. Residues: CASSEPGPTYF.

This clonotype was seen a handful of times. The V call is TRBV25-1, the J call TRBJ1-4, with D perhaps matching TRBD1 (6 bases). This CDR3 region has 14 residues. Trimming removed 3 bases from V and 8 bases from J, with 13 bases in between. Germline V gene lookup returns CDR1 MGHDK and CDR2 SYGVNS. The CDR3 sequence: CASSDPRGKEKLFF. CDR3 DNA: TGTGCCAGCAGTGATCCCAGGGGAAAGGAAAAACTGTTTTTT.

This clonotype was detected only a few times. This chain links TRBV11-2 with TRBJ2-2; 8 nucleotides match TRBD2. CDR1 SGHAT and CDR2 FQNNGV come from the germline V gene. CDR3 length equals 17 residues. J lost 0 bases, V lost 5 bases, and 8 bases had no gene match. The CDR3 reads CASSARGRFSNTGELFF. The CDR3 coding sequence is TGTGCCAGCAGCGCCCGCGGGAGGTTTTCGAACACCGGGGAGCTGTTTTTT. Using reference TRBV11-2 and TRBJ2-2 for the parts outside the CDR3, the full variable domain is EAGVAQSPRYKIIEKRQSVAFWCNPISGHATLYWYQQILGQGPKLLIQFQNNGVVDDSQLPKDRFSAERLKGVDSTLKIQPAKLEDSAVYLCASSARGRFSNTGELFFGEGSRLTVL.

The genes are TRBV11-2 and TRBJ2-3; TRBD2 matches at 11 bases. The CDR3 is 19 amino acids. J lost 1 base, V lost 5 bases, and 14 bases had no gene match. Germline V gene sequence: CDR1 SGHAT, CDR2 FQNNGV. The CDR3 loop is CASSARGLAGAGGTDTQYF. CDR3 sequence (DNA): TGTGCCAGCAGCGCGCGCGGACTAGCGGGCGCAGGGGGCACAGATACGCAGTATTTT.

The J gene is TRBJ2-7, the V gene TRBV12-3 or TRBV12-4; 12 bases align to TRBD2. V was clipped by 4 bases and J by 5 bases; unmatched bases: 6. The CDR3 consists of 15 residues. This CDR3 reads CASSSSSGRVNEQYF. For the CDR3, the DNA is TGTGCCAGCAGTTCCTCTAGCGGGAGGGTCAACGAGCAGTACTTC.

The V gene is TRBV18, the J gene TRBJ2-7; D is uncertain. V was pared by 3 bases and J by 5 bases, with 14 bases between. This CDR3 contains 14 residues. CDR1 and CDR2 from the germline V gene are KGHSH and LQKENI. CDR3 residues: CASSPPAQANEQYF. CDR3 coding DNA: TGTGCCAGCTCACCCCCTGCGCAGGCCAACGAGCAGTACTTC.

The CDR3 sequence is CASRLELSGPSYEQYF. CDR3 coding DNA: TGTGCCAGCAGGCTAGAACTCAGCGGACCTTCCTACGAGCAGTACTTC. V is TRBV7-2 and J is TRBJ2-7, with a possible D match to TRBD2 (5 bases). The CDR3 is 16 residues long. CDR1 SGHTA and CDR2 FQGNSA come from the germline V gene. Trimming took off 6 bases at V and 1 base at J, with 19 bases between the two ends.

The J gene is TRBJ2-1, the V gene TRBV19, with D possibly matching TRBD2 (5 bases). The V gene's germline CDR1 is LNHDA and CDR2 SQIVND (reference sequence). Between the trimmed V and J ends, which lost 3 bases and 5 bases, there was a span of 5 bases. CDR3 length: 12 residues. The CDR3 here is CASSMGDNEQFF. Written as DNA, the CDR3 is TGTGCCAGTAGTATGGGAGACAATGAGCAGTTCTTC.

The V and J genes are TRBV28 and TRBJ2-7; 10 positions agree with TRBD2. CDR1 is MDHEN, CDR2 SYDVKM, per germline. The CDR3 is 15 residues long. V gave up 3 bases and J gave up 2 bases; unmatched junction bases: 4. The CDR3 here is CASSLPTSGTYEQYF. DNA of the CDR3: TGTGCCAGCAGTTTGCCCACTAGCGGGACCTACGAGCAGTACTTC.

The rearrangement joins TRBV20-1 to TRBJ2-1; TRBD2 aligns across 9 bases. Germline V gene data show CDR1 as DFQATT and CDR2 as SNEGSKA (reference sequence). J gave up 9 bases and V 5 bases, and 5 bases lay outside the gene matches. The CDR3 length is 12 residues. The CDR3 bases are TGCAGTGCTCCGGGACTAGCTTCTGAGCAGTTCTTC. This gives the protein CSAPGLASEQFF.

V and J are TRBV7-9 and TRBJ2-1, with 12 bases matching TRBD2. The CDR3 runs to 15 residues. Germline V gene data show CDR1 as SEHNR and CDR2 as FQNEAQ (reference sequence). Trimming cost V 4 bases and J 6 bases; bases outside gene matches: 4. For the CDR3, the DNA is TGTGCCAGCAGCTCATCGGGACTAGCGGGCAATGAGCAGTTCTTC. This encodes CASSSSGLAGNEQFF.